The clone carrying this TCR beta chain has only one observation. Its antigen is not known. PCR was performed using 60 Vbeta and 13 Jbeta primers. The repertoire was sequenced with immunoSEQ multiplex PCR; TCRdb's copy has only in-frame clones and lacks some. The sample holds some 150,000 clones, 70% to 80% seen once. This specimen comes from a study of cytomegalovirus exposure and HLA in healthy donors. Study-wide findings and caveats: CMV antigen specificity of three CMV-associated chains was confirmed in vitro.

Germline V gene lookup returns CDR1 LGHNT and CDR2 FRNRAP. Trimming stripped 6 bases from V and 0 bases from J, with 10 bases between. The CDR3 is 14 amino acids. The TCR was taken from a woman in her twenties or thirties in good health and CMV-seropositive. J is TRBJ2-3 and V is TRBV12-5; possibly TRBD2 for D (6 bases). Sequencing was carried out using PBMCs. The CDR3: CASGTGDSTDTQYF. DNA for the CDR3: TGTGCTAGTGGGACGGGGGACAGCACAGATACGCAGTATTTT.